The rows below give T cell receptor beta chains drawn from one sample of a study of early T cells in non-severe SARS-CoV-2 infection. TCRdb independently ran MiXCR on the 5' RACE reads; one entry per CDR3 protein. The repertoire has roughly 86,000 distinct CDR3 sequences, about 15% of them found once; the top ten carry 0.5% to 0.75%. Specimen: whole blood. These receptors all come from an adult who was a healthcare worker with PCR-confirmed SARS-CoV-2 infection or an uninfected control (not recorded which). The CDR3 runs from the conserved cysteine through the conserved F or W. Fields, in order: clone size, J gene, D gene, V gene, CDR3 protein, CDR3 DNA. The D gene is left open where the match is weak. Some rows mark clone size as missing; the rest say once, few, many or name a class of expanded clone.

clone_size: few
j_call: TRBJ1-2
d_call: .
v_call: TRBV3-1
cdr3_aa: CASRGTSYGYTF
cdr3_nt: TGTGCCAGCAGAGGGACAAGCTATGGCTACACCTTC

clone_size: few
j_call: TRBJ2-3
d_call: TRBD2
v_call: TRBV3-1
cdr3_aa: CASSQDAGGSSDTQYF
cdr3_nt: TGTGCCAGCAGCCAAGATGCGGGGGGCTCCTCGGATACGCAGTATTTT

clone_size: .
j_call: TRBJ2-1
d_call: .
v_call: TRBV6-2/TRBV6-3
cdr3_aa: CASSYSMNNEQFF
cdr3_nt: TGTGCCAGCAGTTACTCGATGAACAATGAGCAGTTCTTC

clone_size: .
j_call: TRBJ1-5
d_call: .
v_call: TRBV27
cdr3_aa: CASSRVGGPPFGPQHF
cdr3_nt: TGTGCCAGCAGCCGAGTCGGCGGGCCCCCTTTTGGGCCCCAGCATTTT

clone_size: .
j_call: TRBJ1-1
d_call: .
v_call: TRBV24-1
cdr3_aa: CATSGYGENTEAFF
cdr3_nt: TGTGCCACCAGTGGCTACGGGGAGAACACTGAAGCTTTCTTT

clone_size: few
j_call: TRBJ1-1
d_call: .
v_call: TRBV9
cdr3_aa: CASSARQLNTEAFF
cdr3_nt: TGTGCCAGCAGCGCCCGACAGTTGAACACTGAAGCTTTCTTT

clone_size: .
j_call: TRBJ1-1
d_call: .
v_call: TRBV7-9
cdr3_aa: CASSLFQNTEAFF
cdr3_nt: TGTGCCAGCAGCTTATTCCAGAACACTGAAGCTTTCTTT

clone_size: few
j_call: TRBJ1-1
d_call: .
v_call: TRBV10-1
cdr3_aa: CASSVMKQGRTEAFF
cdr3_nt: TGCGCCAGCAGTGTGATGAAACAGGGAAGAACTGAAGCTTTCTTT

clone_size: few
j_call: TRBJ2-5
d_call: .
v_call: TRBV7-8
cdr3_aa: CASSRTFGGEETQYF
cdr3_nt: TGTGCCAGCAGTAGGACTTTTGGGGGAGAAGAGACCCAGTACTTC

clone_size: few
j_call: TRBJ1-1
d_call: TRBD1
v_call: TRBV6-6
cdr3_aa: CASRTGRRDTEAFF
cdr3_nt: TGTGCCAGCAGGACAGGGCGGAGGGACACTGAAGCTTTCTTT

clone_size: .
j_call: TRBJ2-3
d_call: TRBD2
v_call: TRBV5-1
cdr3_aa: CASSPLRTSGVLSTDTQYF
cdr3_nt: TGCGCCAGCAGCCCCCTACGGACTAGCGGGGTTCTTAGCACAGATACGCAGTATTTT

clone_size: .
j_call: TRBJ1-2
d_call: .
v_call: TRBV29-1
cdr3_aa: CSAGDSNYGYTF
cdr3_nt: TGCAGCGCTGGAGACAGTAACTATGGCTACACCTTC

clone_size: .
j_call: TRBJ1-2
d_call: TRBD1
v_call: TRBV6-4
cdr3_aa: CASSADRGAYGYTF
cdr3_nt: TGTGCCAGCAGTGCGGACAGGGGGGCCTATGGCTACACCTTC

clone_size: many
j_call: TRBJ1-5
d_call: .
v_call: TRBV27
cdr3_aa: CASSLGVSNQPQHF
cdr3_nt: TGTGCCAGCAGTTTAGGGGTTAGCAATCAGCCCCAGCATTTT

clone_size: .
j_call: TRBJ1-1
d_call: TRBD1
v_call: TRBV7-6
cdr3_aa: CASSLPRGRENTEAFF
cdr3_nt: TGTGCCAGCAGCCTCCCCAGGGGGCGCGAGAACACTGAAGCTTTCTTT

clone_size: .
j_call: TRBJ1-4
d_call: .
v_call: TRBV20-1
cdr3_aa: CSARGAEEKLFF
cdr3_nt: TGCAGTGCTAGGGGCGCGGAAGAAAAACTGTTTTTT

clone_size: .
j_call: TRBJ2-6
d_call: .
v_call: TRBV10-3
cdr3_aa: CAISEATSNSGANVLTF
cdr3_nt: TGTGCCATCAGTGAGGCGACGAGCAACTCTGGGGCCAACGTCCTGACTTTC

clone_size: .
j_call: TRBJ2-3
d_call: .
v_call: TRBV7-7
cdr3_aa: CASSSGHRTDTQYF
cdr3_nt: TGTGCCAGCAGCTCGGGACACCGCACAGATACGCAGTATTTT

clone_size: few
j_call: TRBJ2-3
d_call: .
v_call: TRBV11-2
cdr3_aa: CASSFRDNTDTQYF
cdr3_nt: TGTGCCAGCAGCTTCCGGGACAACACAGATACGCAGTATTTT

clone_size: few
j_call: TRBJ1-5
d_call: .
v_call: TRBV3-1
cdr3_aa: CASSQGGRNQPQHF
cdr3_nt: TGTGCCAGCAGCCAAGGGGGAAGGAATCAGCCCCAGCATTTT

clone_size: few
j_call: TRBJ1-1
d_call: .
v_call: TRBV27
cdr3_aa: CASSSTGTFKGAFF
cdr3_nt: TGTGCCAGCAGTTCAACCGGGACATTCAAGGGAGCTTTCTTT

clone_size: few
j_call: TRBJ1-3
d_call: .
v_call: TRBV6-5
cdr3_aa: CASQLPSGGYGNTIYF
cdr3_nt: TGTGCCAGCCAGTTACCCTCGGGGGGTTATGGAAACACCATATATTTT

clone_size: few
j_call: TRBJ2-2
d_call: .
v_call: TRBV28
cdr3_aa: CASSPRMGEVDTGELFF
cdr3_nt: TGTGCCAGCAGCCCCCGCATGGGGGAAGTGGACACCGGGGAGCTGTTTTTT

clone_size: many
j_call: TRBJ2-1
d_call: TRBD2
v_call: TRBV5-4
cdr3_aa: CASSWTLAGKGNEQFF
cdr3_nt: TGTGCCAGCAGCTGGACCCTAGCGGGGAAAGGCAATGAGCAGTTCTTC

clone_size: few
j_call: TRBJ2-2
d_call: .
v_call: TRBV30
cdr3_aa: CAWSVLRGFTGELFF
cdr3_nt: TGTGCCTGGAGTGTACTGAGAGGGTTCACCGGGGAGCTGTTTTTT

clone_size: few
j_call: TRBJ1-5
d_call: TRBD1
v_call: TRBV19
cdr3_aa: CASSLRQGGSNQPQHF
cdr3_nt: TGTGCCAGTAGTCTACGACAGGGCGGTAGCAATCAGCCCCAGCATTTT

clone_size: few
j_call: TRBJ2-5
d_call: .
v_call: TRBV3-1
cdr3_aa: CASSTLGPQETQYF
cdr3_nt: TGTGCCAGCAGCACACTAGGCCCCCAAGAGACCCAGTACTTC

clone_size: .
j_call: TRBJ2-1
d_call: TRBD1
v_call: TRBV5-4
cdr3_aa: CASSSRQGPGNEQFF
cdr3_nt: TGTGCCAGCAGCTCTCGACAGGGGCCCGGGAATGAGCAGTTCTTC

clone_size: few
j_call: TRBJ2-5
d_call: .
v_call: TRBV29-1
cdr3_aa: CSVDSPSQGRETQYF
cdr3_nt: TGCAGCGTTGACTCTCCTTCCCAGGGGCGGGAGACCCAGTACTTC

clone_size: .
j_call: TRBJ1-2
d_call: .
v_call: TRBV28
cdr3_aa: CASSSITDNYGYTF
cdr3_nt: TGTGCCAGCAGTTCCATAACAGATAACTATGGCTACACCTTC

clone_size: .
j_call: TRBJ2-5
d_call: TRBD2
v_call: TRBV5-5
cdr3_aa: CASSSGLAGRETQYF
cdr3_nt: TGTGCCAGCAGCTCCGGACTAGCGGGGCGAGAGACCCAGTACTTC

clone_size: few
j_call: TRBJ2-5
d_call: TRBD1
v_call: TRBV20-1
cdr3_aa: CSAGNRGIFEETQYF
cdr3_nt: TGCAGTGCTGGTAACAGGGGAATTTTCGAAGAGACCCAGTACTTC

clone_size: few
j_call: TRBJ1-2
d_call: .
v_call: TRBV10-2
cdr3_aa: CASSVGLGGYTF
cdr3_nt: TGCGCCAGCAGTGTTGGTTTAGGTGGCTACACCTTC

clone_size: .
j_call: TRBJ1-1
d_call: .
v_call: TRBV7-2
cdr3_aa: CASSLMGKSNTEAFF
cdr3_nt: TGTGCCAGCAGCTTAATGGGCAAATCGAACACTGAAGCTTTCTTT

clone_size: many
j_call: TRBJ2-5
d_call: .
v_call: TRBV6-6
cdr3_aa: CASSYSRERGQETQYF
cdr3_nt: TGTGCCAGCAGTTACTCGCGGGAAAGAGGTCAAGAGACCCAGTACTTC

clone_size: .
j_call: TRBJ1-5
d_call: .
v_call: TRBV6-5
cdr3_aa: CASSYSISSVEPQHF
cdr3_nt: TGTGCCAGCAGTTACTCGATTAGTTCTGTAGAGCCCCAGCATTTT

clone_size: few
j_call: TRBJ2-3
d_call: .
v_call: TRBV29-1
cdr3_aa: CSAGRTDTQYF
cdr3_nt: TGCAGCGCCGGCCGGACAGATACGCAGTATTTT

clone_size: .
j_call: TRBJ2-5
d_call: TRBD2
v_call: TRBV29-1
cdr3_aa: CSGTSGGKTQYF
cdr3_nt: TGCAGCGGGACTAGCGGGGGGAAGACCCAGTACTTC